The clone carrying this TCR beta chain appeared many times. Its antigen is not identified. RNA transcripts were the template for amplifying TCR beta CDR3 regions. First-round RT-PCR with HTBI primers amplified the TCR CDR3 region. TCRdb fed the multiplex PCR reads into MiXCR, producing one record per CDR3 protein. The table has approximately 400,000 distinct CDR3 sequences, roughly 14% seen once; the top ten hold approximately 10%. The data derive from a study of T cells in Graves' hyperthyroidism and ophthalmopathy. Germline V gene sequence: CDR1 SGHTA, CDR2 FQGTGA. Trimming took 1 base from V and 4 from J, leaving 12 bases between them. This CDR3 has 15 amino acids. Study results and limitations: Blood samples included most of the expanded thyroid clonotypes exceeding 0.001.

Graves' hyperthyroidism was deemed stable given no ophthalmopathy progression within 18 months. Subjects aged 18 to 65 presented with newly diagnosed hyperthyroidism of less than 2 months' duration. Clinical symptoms, serum thyroxine, TRAb, thyroid ultrasound and orbital computed tomography informed diagnoses. Sequencing was carried out using blood. The rearrangement links TRBV7-3 to TRBJ2-3; D is possibly TRBD2 (5 bases). The source is a woman aged 55-75 years with Graves' hyperthyroidism. CDR3 in amino acids: CASSLSAGIADTQYF. CDR3 DNA: TGTGCCAGCAGCTTAAGCGCCGGGATTGCAGATACGCAGTATTTT.